The 9 T cell receptor beta chains reported below all come from one sample, sequenced in a study of blood T cell repertoires in COVID-19. Some clones are missing from TCRdb's copy, which holds only in-frame ones; the method was immunoSEQ multiplex PCR. This table holds approximately 160,000 clones, approximately 86% found once. Input material: peripheral blood. These receptors all come from a man between 50 and 59 years old with active or convalescent COVID-19.

This CDR3 is CASSLGGLNQETQYF. The CDR3 DNA reads TGTGCCAGCAGCTTAGGGGGACTAAACCAAGAGACCCAGTACTTC. The V call is TRBV7-3, the J call TRBJ2-5, with 7 bases that match TRBD2. CDR1 is SGHTA, CDR2 FQGTGA, per germline. The junction had 3 bases not matched to a gene; V was cut back by 2 bases and J by 0 bases. The CDR3 has 15 residues.

J is TRBJ1-5 and V is TRBV18; 8 nucleotides align to TRBD1. From germline, CDR1 is KGHSH and CDR2 LQKENI. This CDR3 is 14 amino acids long. The J segment lost 5 bases and the V segment lost 0 bases, leaving 0 bases of the junction unmatched. The CDR3 nucleotides are TGTGCCAGCTCACCACCGACAGGGGATCAGCCCCAGCATTTT. Translation gives CASSPPTGDQPQHF.

The genes are TRBV19 and TRBJ2-2, with 13 positions matching TRBD2. The germline V gene has CDR1 LNHDA and CDR2 SQIVND (reference sequence). The J segment lost 7 bases and the V segment lost 5 bases, leaving 7 bases of the junction unmatched. The CDR3 contains 16 residues. CDR3: CASSSGLAGFFGELFF. CDR3 coding DNA: TGTGCCAGTAGTTCGGGACTAGCGGGATTCTTCGGGGAGCTGTTTTTT.

The V and J genes are TRBV6-6 and TRBJ1-1; 10 nucleotides align to TRBD1. V shed 5 bases and J 2 bases; nucleotides not matched to a gene: 11. This CDR3 contains 17 residues. Germline-derived CDR1 and CDR2 are MNHNY and SVGAGI (reference sequence). CDR3 coding DNA: TGTGCCAGCAGTCCCCGGGGGGGGGACAGGGGAAACACTGAAGCTTTCTTT. It yields the protein CASSPRGGDRGNTEAFF.

The CDR3 nucleotides read TGTGCCAGCAGCTCGACAGGTATTCCCACTGAAGCTTTCTTT. It is translated as CASSSTGIPTEAFF. J is TRBJ1-1 and V is TRBV27; D might be TRBD1 (6 bases). The germline V gene encodes CDR1 MNHEY and CDR2 SMNVEV (reference sequence). The CDR3 has 14 residues. Between the trimmed V and J ends, which lost 6 bases and 4 bases, there was a span of 15 bases.

The chain uses TRBV5-4 and TRBJ1-4, with a possible D match to TRBD1 (5 bases). CDR3 size: 16 residues. The ends were cut back, 3 bases at V and 0 bases at J, with 12 bases in the middle. Per germline, CDR1 SGHNT and CDR2 YYREEE (reference sequence). The CDR3: CASSWSTGATNEKLFF. In DNA, the CDR3 is TGTGCCAGCAGCTGGTCCACGGGGGCAACTAATGAAAAACTGTTTTTT. Variable domain in full (rest from reference TRBV5-4 and TRBJ1-4): ETGVTQSPTHLIKTRGQQVTLRCSSQSGHNTVSWYQQALGQGPQFIFQYYREEENGRGNFPPRFSGLQFPNYSSELNVNALELDDSALYLCASSWSTGATNEKLFFGSGTQLSVL.

The CDR3 DNA reads TGTGCCAGCTGTCGGGTAAATCAGCCCCAGCATTTT. Protein sequence: CASCRVNQPQHF. This rearrangement joins TRBV28 to TRBJ1-5; D is unresolved. This CDR3 is built from 12 residues. The germline V gene encodes CDR1 MDHEN and CDR2 SYDVKM. Deletions cut 8 bases from V and 4 bases from J, with 9 bases between.

The chain recombines TRBV4-3 with TRBJ2-7; 9 bases line up with TRBD2. Germline loops: CDR1 LGHNA, CDR2 YSLEER. Trimming at V came to 0 bases and at J to 6 bases, leaving 9 bases not matched to a gene. The CDR3 has 16 amino acids. For the CDR3, the DNA is TGCGCCAGCAGCCAAGAGGGACTAGCAGGCGCGGGCGAGCAGTACTTC. Translation: CASSQEGLAGAGEQYF.

The CDR3 sequence is CASSKFTGGLSNEQFF. CDR3 nucleotide sequence: TGCGCCAGCAGCAAATTCACGGGGGGGCTTTCTAATGAGCAGTTCTTC. This chain joins TRBV4-3 and TRBJ2-1; TRBD2 agrees at 8 bases. The CDR3 totals 16 residues. The germline V gene encodes CDR1 LGHNA and CDR2 YSLEER. The V gene end was trimmed by 5 bases and the J gene end by 7 bases; junction bases not matched to a gene: 13.